The 24 T cell receptor beta chains below come from one sample, sequenced in a study of intratumoral heterogeneity in liver cancer. The data were produced by immunoSEQ multiplex PCR, yet TCRdb's version contains in-frame clones alone and is incomplete. The repertoire holds 3,500 to 4,500 clones, approximately 45% seen once, with more than 25% in the top ten. Multiple geographically separated regions of the hepatocellular carcinoma nodule were sampled separately. The material sequenced was tumor tissue, taken before any cancer treatment. The receptors stem from a man aged 65-85 years with hepatocellular carcinoma.

This chain joins TRBV19 and TRBJ2-6, with D perhaps given as TRBD1 or TRBD2 (5 bases each). CDR1 is LNHDA and CDR2 is SQIVND in the germline V gene (reference sequence). CDR3 length: 20 amino acids. Trimming pared 4 bases from V and 0 bases from J, leaving 22 bases between. The CDR3 protein is CASSRLGRGERGSGANVLTF. In nucleotides, the CDR3 is TGTGCCAGTAGTAGGCTGGGTAGAGGGGAAAGAGGCTCTGGGGCCAACGTCCTGACTTTC.

The chain combines TRBV27 with TRBJ1-1; tentative D call: TRBD1 (5 bases). V was trimmed by 2 bases and J by 5 bases, leaving 12 bases between them. Germline V gene sequence: CDR1 MNHEY, CDR2 SMNVEV (reference sequence). CDR3 length: 14 residues. This chain's CDR3 is CASSLLGWGTEAFF. The CDR3 DNA reads TGTGCCAGCAGTTTACTGGGATGGGGGACTGAAGCTTTCTTT.

This chain uses TRBV28 with TRBJ1-4; the D gene is possibly TRBD1 (5 bases). V lost 10 bases to trimming and J lost 7 bases, with 19 bases between them. This CDR3 contains 14 residues. The germline V gene has CDR1 MDHEN and CDR2 SYDVKM. CDR3 in amino acids: CAIGTEGGSEKLFF. The CDR3 DNA follows: TGTGCCATTGGGACTGAGGGTGGATCTGAAAAACTGTTTTTT.

This chain links TRBV7-3 with TRBJ2-2, with 8 nucleotides matching TRBD1. Looked up from germline, CDR1 is SGHTA and CDR2 is FQGTGA. J was trimmed by 6 bases and V by 1 base; bases with no gene match: 7. This CDR3 is built from 16 residues. The DNA for the CDR3 is TGTGCCAGCAGCTTAAGGGCAGGGGGCCTCTCCGGGGAGCTGTTTTTT. It codes for CASSLRAGGLSGELFF.

This clone came up a few times. The chain combines TRBV5-1 with TRBJ2-1; D not resolved. V dropped 4 bases and J dropped 3 bases, with 8 bases sitting between them. Looked up from germline, CDR1 is SGHRS and CDR2 is YFSETQ. This CDR3 has 13 amino acids. DNA of the CDR3: TGCGCCAGCAGCCCACAGCTCTACAATGAGCAGTTCTTC. It specifies CASSPQLYNEQFF.

V and J are TRBV7-6 and TRBJ2-7; D possibly uses TRBD1 or TRBD2 (5 bases each). The CDR3 length is 13 residues. Germline-derived CDR1 and CDR2 are SGHVS and FNYEAQ. V lost 5 bases and J lost 0, with 8 bases in between. In nucleotides, the CDR3 is TGTGCCAGCAGCCGGGACGGCTCCTACGAGCAGTACTTC. Translating gives CASSRDGSYEQYF. Complete variable domain (other parts from reference TRBV7-6 and TRBJ2-7): GAGVSQSPRYKVTKRGQDVALRCDPISGHVSLYWYRQALGQGPEFLTYFNYEAQQDKSGLPNDRFSAERPEGSISTLTIQRTEQRDSAMYRCASSRDGSYEQYFGPGTRLTVT.

The J gene is TRBJ1-6, the V gene TRBV6-6; D is ambiguous. Germline assignment: CDR1 MNHNY and CDR2 SVGAGI (reference sequence). The CDR3 sequence is 14 residues long. V was cut by 6 bases and J by 8 bases, with 14 bases left in between. The CDR3 here is CASSTRRTDSPLHF. The CDR3 nucleotides read TGTGCCAGCAGCACCCGACGGACGGATTCACCCCTCCACTTT.

The gene calls are TRBV19 and TRBJ1-2; D is unresolved. This CDR3 is built from 14 residues. V lost 0 bases to trimming and J lost 5 bases, with 10 bases between them. Germline-derived CDR1 and CDR2 are LNHDA and SQIVND (reference sequence). The CDR3 coding sequence is TGTGCCAGTAGTATAGAAACGGAGAGTTATGGCTACACCTTC. Translating it yields CASSIETESYGYTF.

The rearrangement links TRBV4-2 to TRBJ2-6, with 7 bases identical to TRBD2. The J segment lost 2 bases and the V segment lost 5 bases, leaving 0 bases of the junction unmatched. CDR3 length: 14 residues. In germline, CDR1 is LGHNA, CDR2 YNFKEQ. DNA of the CDR3: TGTGCCAGCAGCGGGGGGGCTGGGGCCAACGTCCTGACTTTC. Translation: CASSGGAGANVLTF.

This clone was counted only a few times. Other nucleotide sequences in the sample specify the same CDR3. The chain joins TRBV15 to TRBJ2-2; possible D gene TRBD1, 6 bases. The V gene's germline CDR1 is LNHNV and CDR2 YYDKDF (reference sequence). The CDR3 loop spans 16 amino acids. V lost 2 bases and J 6 bases, leaving 16 bases between the germline ends. CDR3 DNA: TGTGCCACCAGCAGACTTTCGACAGGCGTCTCCGGGGAGCTGTTTTTT. As protein: CATSRLSTGVSGELFF.

V usage is TRBV5-6 and J usage is TRBJ2-7; D is undetermined. V was clipped by 4 bases and J by 0 bases, with 8 bases between them. CDR1 SGHDT and CDR2 YYEEEE come from the germline V gene. This CDR3 comprises 13 residues. The CDR3 DNA is TGTGCCAGCAGCCGTTGGGGCTCCTACGAGCAGTACGTC. It specifies CASSRWGSYEQYV.

A note on this clone: Other DNA sequences in the sample encode the same CDR3. This CDR3 is CAGGLAGGTDTQYF. The DNA of the CDR3 is TGTGCCGGGGGTCTAGCGGGGGGAACAGATACGCAGTATTTT. The chain recombines TRBV6-5 with TRBJ2-3; 11 bases are shared with TRBD2. Germline V lookup: CDR1 MNHEY, CDR2 SVGAGI. The ends lost 11 bases at V and 3 bases at J; junction bases unmatched: 7. This CDR3 contains 14 residues.

By share of the sample, this clone is large. V and J are TRBV6-5 and TRBJ1-5; D ambiguous. Per germline, CDR1 MNHEY and CDR2 SVGAGI. This CDR3 has 13 residues. Trimming shortened V by 2 bases and J by 3 bases, and 5 bases separated the two germline ends. The CDR3, as DNA: TGTGCCAGCAGTTACAGGAACAATCAGCCCCAGCATTTT. This sequence encodes CASSYRNNQPQHF.

This sequence joins TRBV9 and TRBJ2-6, with unresolved D. The CDR3 covers 13 residues. Trimming left V 4 bases short and J 4 bases short, with 6 bases between. The V gene's germline CDR1 is SGDLS and CDR2 YYNGEE. DNA for the CDR3: TGTGCCAGCAGCCGATCAGGGGCCAACGTCCTGACTTTC. This encodes CASSRSGANVLTF.

V usage is TRBV11-1 and J usage is TRBJ2-3; 8 bases are shared with TRBD2. Looked up from germline, CDR1 is SGHAT and CDR2 is FQDESV (reference sequence). The V segment lost 4 bases and the J segment 0 bases; nucleotides outside the gene matches: 6. The CDR3 contains 16 residues. CDR3 sequence: CASSSSERGSTDTQYF. The DNA of the CDR3 is TGTGCCAGCAGCTCCTCGGAGCGGGGGAGCACAGATACGCAGTATTTT. Based on the CDR3 plus reference TRBV11-1 and TRBJ2-3, the full variable domain is EAEVAQSPRYKITEKSQAVAFWCDPISGHATLYWYRQILGQGPELLVQFQDESVVDDSQLPKDRFSAERLKGVDSTLKIQPAELGDSAMYLCASSSSERGSTDTQYFGPGTRLTVL.

This clone counts as large. A junction boundary mismatches the germline segment, possibly from a read error. The chain is built from TRBV15 and TRBJ2-1; D is unclear. CDR3 length: 14 residues. Germline CDR1 LNHNV, CDR2 YYDKDF (reference sequence). The CDR3 sequence: CATSGEWGYDEQFF. CDR3 DNA: TGTGCCACCAGCGGAGAATGGGGTTACGATGAGCAGTTCTTC. Full variable domain (rest looked up from reference TRBV15 and TRBJ2-1): DAMVIQNPRYQVTQFGKPVTLSCSQTLNHNVMYWYQQKSSQAPKLLFHYYDKDFNNEADTPDNFQSRRPNTSFCFLDIRSPGLGDTAMYLCATSGEWGYDEQFFGPGTRLTVL.

This clone was counted a few times. This chain links TRBV2 with TRBJ2-5; D gene unclear. Germline V gene sequence: CDR1 SNHLY, CDR2 FYNNEI. The CDR3 consists of 14 residues. Trimming took off 4 bases at V and 5 bases at J, with 14 bases between the two ends. The CDR3, as DNA: TGTGCCAGCAGTGGATTTAACTATTGGGAGACCCAGTACTTC. Amino acids: CASSGFNYWETQYF.

This clone was picked up one time. The chain is built from TRBV5-1 and TRBJ1-5; the D gene is possibly TRBD1 (5 bases). The CDR3 sequence is 15 residues long. Germline lookup yields CDR1 SGHRS and CDR2 YFSETQ. V was shortened by 4 bases and J by 3 bases, with 14 bases between the two germline ends. CDR3 amino acids: CASSPGTEPNQPQHF. The DNA of the CDR3 is TGCGCCAGCAGCCCCGGGACGGAGCCCAATCAGCCCCAGCATTTT.

The chain employs TRBV6-5 and TRBJ2-5; D remains ambiguous. V was pared by 0 bases and J by 4 bases, with 9 bases between. The CDR3 contains 14 residues. Germline V gene lookup returns CDR1 MNHEY and CDR2 SVGAGI. The DNA of the CDR3 is TGTGCCAGCAGTTACTCGTGGGGTGGAGAGACCCAGTACTTC. It specifies CASSYSWGGETQYF.

This sequence joins TRBV28 and TRBJ1-2, with 7 bases identical to TRBD1. This CDR3 spans 14 amino acids. The germline CDR1 and CDR2 sequences are MDHEN and SYDVKM. The V and J ends lost 9 bases and 4 bases, in that order; junction bases with no gene match: 11. CDR3 sequence (DNA): TGTGCCAGTACCGGGACAGCAGCCTTCTATGGCTACACCTTC. Amino acids: CASTGTAAFYGYTF.

The chain links TRBV9 to TRBJ2-1, with 7 nucleotides matching TRBD2. Germline V CDR1 and CDR2: SGDLS, YYNGEE. The ends lost 0 bases at V and 3 bases at J; junction bases unmatched: 6. This CDR3 has 16 amino acids. The CDR3 DNA sequence: TGTGCCAGCAGCGTAGGGGGAGCGGGGCACTACAATGAGCAGTTCTTC. As protein: CASSVGGAGHYNEQFF.

This clone has a handful of counts. This chain joins TRBV2 and TRBJ2-5; D unresolved. V shed 4 bases and J shed 9 bases, with 12 bases lying between them. Germline V gene sequence: CDR1 SNHLY, CDR2 FYNNEI. CDR3 length equals 12 residues. The CDR3 sequence is CASSVQALAQYF. The CDR3 DNA reads as TGTGCCAGCAGTGTGCAAGCGTTGGCCCAGTACTTC.

This clone is large by share. This chain links TRBV7-9 with TRBJ2-6; D is tentatively TRBD1 or TRBD2 (5 bases each). This CDR3 spans 19 amino acids. Germline values: CDR1 SEHNR, CDR2 FQNEAQ (reference sequence). V was pared by 4 bases and J by 0 bases, with 19 bases between. CDR3 sequence reads: CASSSTQGGTLSGANVLTF. The CDR3 coding sequence is TGTGCCAGCAGCTCGACTCAGGGTGGGACCCTCTCTGGGGCCAACGTCCTGACTTTC.

The V call is TRBV5-6, the J call TRBJ1-5, with 7 bases that match TRBD1. The J segment lost 8 bases and the V segment lost 3 bases, leaving 8 bases of the junction unmatched. This CDR3 region has 14 residues. Germline V gives CDR1 SGHDT, CDR2 YYEEEE. CDR3 sequence reads: CASSSTGVWEPQHF. In DNA form, the CDR3 reads TGTGCCAGCAGCTCCACAGGGGTTTGGGAGCCCCAGCATTTT.